This T cell receptor beta chain was sequenced during a study of brain T cells in children with intractable seizures. The method was immunoSEQ multiplex PCR; TCRdb's version includes in-frame clones alone and lacks a portion of them. The sample includes 110,000 or so clones, under 95% of them seen just once. CDR3 length: 15 amino acids. The junction had 8 bases not matched to a gene; V was cut back by 8 bases and J by 0 bases. Germline V gene lookup returns CDR1 SGHRS and CDR2 YFSETQ. The source of this sequence is a boy under two years old with hemimegalencephaly and intractable seizures. This sequence joins TRBV5-1 and TRBJ2-1; 7 nucleotides line up with TRBD2. The material sequenced was peripheral blood, taken at surgery. In DNA, the CDR3 is TGCGCCAGTGAAAGGAGCGGGACCTCCTACAATGAGCAGTTCTTC. It specifies CASERSGTSYNEQFF.